Listed below are T cell receptor beta chains from one sample, sequenced in a study of T cells in Graves' hyperthyroidism and ophthalmopathy. From the multiplex PCR reads, TCRdb called clonotypes with MiXCR, one entry per CDR3 protein. The table has about 400,000 distinct CDR3 sequences, more than 12% seen once; the top ten hold around 27%. Sequencing was performed on blood. These receptors were collected from a man aged 45-60 years with Graves' ophthalmopathy. The CDR3 runs from the conserved cysteine through the conserved F or W. A D gene is named only where the DNA matches it firmly. Clone size is shown for a subset of rows, as once, few, many or a class of expanded clone.

j_call v_call clone_size d_call cdr3_aa cdr3_nt
TRBJ2-3 TRBV30 many TRBD2 CAWRTQAGRRTDTQYF TGTGCCTGGAGAACACAAGCGGGAAGAAGGACAGATACGCAGTATTTT
TRBJ2-1 TRBV7-3 many NA CASSLGGWDNEQFF TGTGCCAGCAGCTTGGGGGGCTGGGACAATGAGCAGTTCTTC
TRBJ2-5 TRBV19 NA TRBD1 CASSPRQGVETQYF TGTGCCAGTAGTCCTCGACAGGGCGTAGAGACCCAGTACTTC
TRBJ1-1 TRBV19 few NA CASSIGGVNTEAFF TGTGCCAGTAGTATTGGGGGCGTGAACACTGAAGCTTTCTTT
TRBJ2-7 TRBV5-1 many NA CASSLEAGQVYYEQYF TGCGCCAGCAGCTTGGAGGCGGGGCAGGTATACTACGAGCAGTACTTC
TRBJ2-7 TRBV30 many TRBD1 CAWRRTGPSSYEQYF TGTGCCTGGAGAAGGACAGGTCCAAGCTCCTACGAGCAGTACTTC
TRBJ2-1 TRBV5-1 many NA CASRPHEAGEQFF TGCGCCAGCAGACCCCACGAGGCGGGTGAGCAGTTCTTC
TRBJ2-7 TRBV28 many TRBD1 CASRGTGGGADEQYF TGTGCCAGCAGGGGCACAGGGGGCGGAGCAGACGAGCAGTACTTC
TRBJ2-7 TRBV7-7 NA TRBD2 CASSFGLAASYNEQYF TGTGCTAGCAGCTTCGGGCTAGCGGCATCCTACAATGAGCAGTACTTC
TRBJ1-4 TRBV11-2 many NA CAHDSPNEKLFF TGTGCCCACGACAGCCCTAATGAAAAACTGTTTTTT
TRBJ2-3 TRBV7-8 NA NA CASSVTATDTQYF TGTGCCAGCAGTGTCACAGCCACAGATACGCAGTATTTT
TRBJ1-2 TRBV24-1 few NA CATSTTGTYSYTF TGTGCCACCAGTACCACAGGGACCTATAGCTACACCTTC
TRBJ2-5 TRBV20-1 many NA CSAYIGGETQYF TGCAGTGCCTACATTGGAGGAGAGACCCAGTACTTC
TRBJ1-5 TRBV30 many TRBD1 CAWIRTGNQPQHF TGTGCCTGGATCCGGACAGGAAATCAGCCCCAGCATTTT
TRBJ2-3 TRBV6-2/TRBV6-3 many TRBD2 CASRGLAGPSHTDTQYF TGTGCCAGCAGGGGACTAGCGGGACCGTCACACACAGATACGCAGTATTTT
TRBJ2-7 TRBV7-8 NA NA CTSGPSSYEQYF TGTACCAGCGGGCCGAGCTCCTACGAGCAGTACTTC
TRBJ1-2 TRBV5-6 NA NA CASSLYQVLPNYGYTF TGTGCCAGCAGCTTGTACCAGGTGCTGCCTAACTATGGCTACACCTTC
TRBJ2-1 TRBV15 NA TRBD2 CATLGEGNEQFF TGTGCCACCCTGGGGGAGGGCAATGAGCAGTTCTTC
TRBJ2-2 TRBV5-1 few NA CASSLLSASASNAGELFF TGCGCCAGCAGCTTGCTGTCCGCGTCGGCATCGAACGCCGGGGAGCTGTTTTTT
TRBJ2-7 TRBV9 many NA CASSVRDTHYEQYF TGTGCCAGCAGCGTCCGGGACACGCACTACGAGCAGTACTTC
TRBJ1-4 TRBV12-3/TRBV12-4 many NA CASSLEVRDTNEKLFF TGTGCCAGCAGTTTAGAAGTTCGGGACACTAATGAAAAACTGTTTTTT
TRBJ2-1 TRBV7-2 NA NA CASSAINEQFF TGTGCCAGCAGCGCCATCAATGAGCAGTTCTTC
TRBJ2-5 TRBV5-1 many NA CASSLEVRQYQETQYF TGCGCCAGCAGCTTGGAAGTTCGGCAGTACCAAGAGACCCAGTACTTC
TRBJ2-7 TRBV7-9 many NA CASGGSSYEQYF TGTGCCAGTGGAGGAAGCTCCTACGAGCAGTACTTC
TRBJ2-7 TRBV3-1 many TRBD2 CASSQEVLAGGGEQYF TGTGCCAGCAGCCAAGAGGTGCTAGCGGGAGGGGGCGAGCAGTACTTC
TRBJ2-3 TRBV6-1 many NA CASSWGNRGSEDTQYF TGTGCCAGCAGTTGGGGTAATCGGGGATCGGAGGATACGCAGTATTTT
TRBJ1-3 TRBV2 few NA CASSSDPRNTIYF TGTGCCAGCAGTTCAGACCCTCGAAACACCATATATTTT
TRBJ1-2 TRBV12-3/TRBV12-4 many NA CASSLTQGYTF TGTGCCAGCAGTTTGACCCAAGGCTACACCTTC
TRBJ1-5 TRBV6-5 NA NA CASSYSSQGGQPQHF TGTGCCAGCAGTTACTCATCACAGGGTGGGCAGCCCCAGCATTTT
TRBJ1-3 TRBV18 NA TRBD1 CASSTGTGGNTIYF TGTGCCAGCTCAACCGGGACAGGGGGAAACACCATATATTTT
TRBJ2-7 TRBV18 many TRBD1 CASSLGTGTEEQYF TGTGCCAGCTCACTAGGGACAGGGACGGAGGAGCAGTACTTC
TRBJ2-1 TRBV9 few NA CASSVVESYNEQFF TGTGCCAGCAGCGTAGTGGAGTCCTACAATGAGCAGTTCTTC
TRBJ2-3 TRBV18 many NA CASSPPRPTDTQYF TGTGCCAGCTCACCACCCCGCCCCACAGATACGCAGTATTTT
TRBJ1-6 TRBV11-2 NA TRBD1 CASSPPVRGHARNNSPLHF TGTGCCAGCAGCCCGCCTGTCAGGGGGCACGCCAGAAATAATTCACCCCTCCACTTT
TRBJ2-1 TRBV29-1 NA NA CSVEDLVNEQFF TGCAGCGTTGAAGACCTTGTAAATGAGCAGTTCTTC
TRBJ1-5 TRBV19 NA NA CATGQLKMPQHF TGTGCCACCGGACAGCTGAAGATGCCCCAGCATTTT
TRBJ1-1 TRBV7-9 few NA CASIVSVGMNTEAFF TGTGCCAGCATTGTTTCGGTCGGAATGAACACTGAAGCTTTCTTT
TRBJ2-5 TRBV7-9 many TRBD2 CASSSPFGRGRETQYF TGTGCCAGCAGCTCCCCCTTCGGGAGGGGAAGGGAGACCCAGTACTTC
TRBJ2-2 TRBV20-1 NA TRBD1 CSALPGQGAAGELFF TGCAGTGCTCTCCCGGGACAGGGGGCGGCCGGGGAGCTGTTTTTT
TRBJ2-7 TRBV11-3 many NA CASSLNPGPAYEQYF TGTGCCAGCAGCTTGAATCCCGGGCCCGCCTACGAGCAGTACTTC
TRBJ2-2 TRBV18 many NA CASSPEGGELFF TGTGCCAGCTCACCAGAGGGCGGGGAGCTGTTTTTT
TRBJ1-6 TRBV11-3 many NA CASSLDQHWGGSPLHF TGTGCCAGCAGCTTAGATCAACACTGGGGGGGTTCACCCCTCCACTTT
TRBJ2-7 TRBV12-3/TRBV12-4 many TRBD2 CASSAWGLAGPGEQYF TGTGCCAGCAGTGCATGGGGACTAGCGGGCCCTGGGGAGCAGTACTTC
TRBJ2-7 TRBV15 many NA CATSRDPRKEGEQYF TGTGCCACCAGCAGAGACCCTAGGAAGGAGGGCGAGCAGTACTTC
TRBJ1-1 TRBV6-1 many NA CASSEALGRNTEAFF TGTGCCAGCAGTGAAGCTCTGGGACGGAACACTGAAGCTTTCTTT
TRBJ2-1 TRBV2 many TRBD2 CASRRTSGRIRGNNEQFF TGTGCCAGCAGAAGGACTAGCGGGAGGATAAGAGGTAACAATGAGCAGTTCTTC
TRBJ1-6 TRBV30 many TRBD1 CAWSVRDSRNSPLHF TGTGCCTGGAGTGTTCGGGACAGTAGGAATTCACCCCTCCACTTT
TRBJ2-7 TRBV2 many NA CASRDSRRSYEQYF TGTGCCAGCAGGGACAGCCGACGCTCCTACGAGCAGTACTTC
TRBJ2-5 TRBV14 many TRBD1 CASSQYRGLRGQETQYF TGTGCCAGCAGCCAGTACAGGGGGCTGCGAGGACAAGAGACCCAGTACTTC
TRBJ1-1 TRBV7-8 NA NA CASSFEVEVGPWATEAFF TGTGCCAGCAGCTTTGAGGTAGAGGTGGGGCCATGGGCCACTGAAGCTTTCTTT
TRBJ1-6 TRBV11-3 many NA CASSLHRRTTANNSPLHF TGTGCCAGCAGTTTACATCGAAGAACGACAGCAAATAATTCACCCCTCCACTTT
TRBJ2-2 TRBV12-3/TRBV12-4 NA NA CASSLTGTLSGELFF TGTGCCAGCAGTCTAACCGGGACCCTATCCGGGGAGCTGTTTTTT
TRBJ1-2 TRBV6-1 NA NA CASNDGALEEGGYTF TGTGCCAGCAATGACGGGGCCCTTGAAGAGGGTGGCTACACCTTC
TRBJ1-6 TRBV7-2 few NA CASSSSGVTGSSPLHF TGTGCCAGCAGCTCCTCCGGGGTCACGGGGAGTTCACCCCTCCACTTT